These T cell receptor beta chains were read from a single sample in a study of T-cell memory formation after mild COVID-19. TCRdb called the 5' RACE reads again in MiXCR, with one record for every CDR3 protein. Of 580,000 or so distinct CDR3 sequences listed, roughly 17% are singletons. Input material: PBMCs or a T cell subset sorted from them (not recorded which). These receptors were obtained from an adult woman who had mild COVID-19 (a few samples of this study predate the infection). Cell type and time point are not known. Both conserved end residues are part of each CDR3. The D gene is left open where the match is weak. The size field is filled for only some rows; it gives once, few, many or a size class.

TRBV27	TRBJ2-3	-	-	CASSLRASADTQYF	TGTGCCAGCAGTTTAAGGGCTAGCGCGGATACGCAGTATTTT
TRBV20-1	TRBJ1-2	-	-	CSASPRRINYGYTF	TGCAGTGCTAGTCCCAGGAGAATTAACTATGGCTACACCTTC
TRBV11-2	TRBJ2-1	few	-	CASIAGGGSSYNEQFF	TGTGCCAGCATCGCCGGTGGGGGGAGCTCCTACAATGAGCAGTTCTTC
TRBV7-8	TRBJ1-2	few	-	CASSPEVGLNYGYTF	TGTGCCAGCAGCCCCGAGGTGGGGCTTAACTATGGCTACACCTTC
TRBV7-9	TRBJ2-3	-	-	CASSLVPSAADTQYF	TGTGCCAGCAGCTTAGTCCCTAGCGCGGCAGATACGCAGTATTTT
TRBV20-1	TRBJ1-1	-	-	CSARNVETNTEAFF	TGCAGTGCTAGAAACGTAGAGACGAACACTGAAGCTTTCTTT
TRBV7-6	TRBJ2-5	-	-	CASSLGDTGETQYF	TGTGCCAGCAGCTTGGGGGACACGGGAGAGACCCAGTACTTC
TRBV12-3/TRBV12-4	TRBJ1-5	-	TRBD1	CASGGPTGGFGQPQHF	TGTGCCAGCGGTGGTCCGACAGGGGGCTTTGGTCAGCCCCAGCATTTT
TRBV7-9	TRBJ2-2	many	TRBD2	CASSRLAVNTGELFF	TGTGCCAGCAGCCGACTAGCGGTGAACACCGGGGAGCTGTTTTTT
TRBV14	TRBJ1-3	-	-	CASSQAGTWNTIYF	TGTGCCAGCAGCCAAGCGGGGACTTGGAACACCATATATTTT
TRBV12-3/TRBV12-4	TRBJ2-7	-	TRBD2	CASSWLRTSGVVYEQYF	TGTGCCAGCAGTTGGTTGCGGACTAGCGGGGTAGTCTACGAGCAGTACTTC
TRBV19	TRBJ1-5	few	-	CASSIGWGYSNQPQHF	TGTGCCAGTAGTATTGGTTGGGGCTATAGCAATCAGCCCCAGCATTTT
TRBV6-1	TRBJ2-3	-	-	CASSERFGTADTQYF	TGTGCCAGCAGTGAAAGATTCGGGACGGCAGATACGCAGTATTTT
TRBV6-5	TRBJ1-6	-	-	CASSYSGSGSPLHF	TGTGCCAGCAGTTACTCCGGTAGTGGTTCACCCCTCCACTTT
TRBV20-1	TRBJ2-7	-	-	CSAREIAREQYF	TGCAGTGCTAGGGAAATAGCTCGAGAGCAGTACTTC
TRBV5-1	TRBJ1-3	many	-	CASSLDSSYGNTIYF	TGCGCCAGCAGCTTGGACAGCTCTTATGGAAACACCATATATTTT
TRBV24-1	TRBJ1-1	few	-	CAKRKGRDTEAFF	TGTGCCAAAAGAAAGGGCCGGGACACTGAAGCTTTCTTT
TRBV20-1	TRBJ2-1	few	-	CSARWGSYNEQFF	TGCAGTGCTAGATGGGGGAGCTACAATGAGCAGTTCTTC
TRBV6-5	TRBJ1-2	few	TRBD1	CASRPQGARGYTF	TGTGCCAGCAGGCCACAGGGGGCGAGGGGCTACACCTTC
TRBV29-1	TRBJ2-1	-	-	CSVGTVSYNEQFF	TGCAGCGTTGGGACAGTCTCCTACAATGAGCAGTTCTTC
TRBV29-1	TRBJ1-5	few	TRBD1	CSAIQGGQPQHF	TGCAGCGCAATACAGGGGGGCCAGCCCCAGCATTTT
TRBV11-2	TRBJ1-5	-	-	CASSLNGYNQPQHF	TGTGCCAGCAGCTTAAACGGATACAATCAGCCCCAGCATTTT
TRBV29-1	TRBJ2-7	-	TRBD2	CSVFDLLAGPRYEQYF	TGCAGCGTTTTTGACTTACTAGCGGGCCCACGCTACGAGCAGTACTTC
TRBV12-3/TRBV12-4	TRBJ1-3	few	TRBD1	CASSPRGAGNTIYF	TGTGCCAGCAGTCCCAGGGGGGCAGGAAACACCATATATTTT
TRBV19	TRBJ1-6	many	-	CASSSYNSPLHF	TGTGCCAGTAGCTCCTATAATTCACCCCTCCACTTT
TRBV6-1	TRBJ2-7	-	TRBD1	CAGRQGIFSYEQYF	TGTGCCGGCAGACAGGGGATATTCTCCTACGAGCAGTACTTC
TRBV18	TRBJ2-3	-	-	CASSPDGGVTDTQYF	TGTGCCAGCTCCCCTGACGGAGGGGTCACAGATACGCAGTATTTT
TRBV6-6	TRBJ2-5	-	TRBD2	CASSPSSGTPYQETQYF	TGTGCCAGCAGTCCGTCTAGCGGGACCCCGTACCAAGAGACCCAGTACTTC
TRBV18	TRBJ2-2	many	-	CASSPDRNTGELFF	TGTGCCAGCAGCCCGGACCGGAACACCGGGGAGCTGTTTTTT
TRBV2	TRBJ2-7	few	-	CASSTVSYEQYF	TGTGCCAGCAGTACAGTCTCCTACGAGCAGTACTTC
TRBV4-1	TRBJ2-7	few	-	CASSQADVSYEQYF	TGCGCCAGCAGCCAGGCGGACGTCTCCTACGAGCAGTACTTC
TRBV7-8	TRBJ2-5	-	TRBD2	CASSPGGLAGVETQYF	TGTGCCAGCAGCCCAGGGGGACTAGCGGGAGTGGAGACCCAGTACTTC
TRBV12-3/TRBV12-4	TRBJ2-2	few	-	CASSGWVNTGELFF	TGTGCCAGCAGTGGGTGGGTCAACACCGGGGAGCTGTTTTTT
TRBV27	TRBJ2-5	-	TRBD1	CASRRSQGDQYF	TGTGCCAGCAGACGATCACAGGGGGACCAGTACTTC
TRBV18	TRBJ1-2	-	-	CASSPGASNYGYTF	TGTGCCAGCTCGCCGGGGGCATCGAACTATGGCTACACCTTC
TRBV19	TRBJ1-2	-	-	CASSEDTGGTTSDGYTF	TGTGCCAGTAGTGAAGATACGGGCGGGACAACAAGTGACGGCTACACCTTC
TRBV7-2	TRBJ1-5	many	-	CASSLVGSNQPQHF	TGTGCCAGCAGCTTAGTGGGGTCTAATCAGCCCCAGCATTTT
TRBV7-9	TRBJ2-1	many	TRBD2	CASSPRLAGQLSNEQFF	TGTGCCAGCAGCCCCCGACTAGCGGGACAACTGAGCAATGAGCAGTTCTTC
TRBV7-8	TRBJ2-5	-	-	CASSLAQGPGYQETQYF	TGTGCCAGCAGCTTAGCGCAGGGCCCGGGGTACCAAGAGACCCAGTACTTC